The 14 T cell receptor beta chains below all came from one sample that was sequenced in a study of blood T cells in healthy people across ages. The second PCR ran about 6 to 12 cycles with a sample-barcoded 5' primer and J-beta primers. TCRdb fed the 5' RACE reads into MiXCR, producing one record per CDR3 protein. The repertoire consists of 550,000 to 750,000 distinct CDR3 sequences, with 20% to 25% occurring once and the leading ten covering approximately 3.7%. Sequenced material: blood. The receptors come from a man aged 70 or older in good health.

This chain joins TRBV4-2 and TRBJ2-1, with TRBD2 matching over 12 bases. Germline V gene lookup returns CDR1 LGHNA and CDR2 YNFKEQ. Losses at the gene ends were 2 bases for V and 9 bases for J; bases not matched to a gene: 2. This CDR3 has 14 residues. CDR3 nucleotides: TGTGCCAGCAGCCAATCTAGCGGGAGGGCTGAGCAGTTCTTC. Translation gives CASSQSSGRAEQFF.

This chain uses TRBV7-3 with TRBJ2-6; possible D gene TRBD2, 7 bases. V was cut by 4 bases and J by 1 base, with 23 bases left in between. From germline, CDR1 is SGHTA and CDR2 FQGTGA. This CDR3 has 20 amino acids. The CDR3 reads CASSSPGGGRANSGANVLTF. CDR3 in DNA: TGTGCCAGCAGCTCCCCTGGCGGGGGCAGGGCCAATTCTGGGGCCAACGTCCTGACTTTC. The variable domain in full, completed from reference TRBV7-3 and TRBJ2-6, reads GAGVSQTPSNKVTEKGKYVELRCDPISGHTALYWYRQSLGQGPEFLIYFQGTGAADDSGLPNDRFFAVRPEGSVSTLKIQRTERGDSAVYLCASSSPGGGRANSGANVLTFGAGSRLTVL.

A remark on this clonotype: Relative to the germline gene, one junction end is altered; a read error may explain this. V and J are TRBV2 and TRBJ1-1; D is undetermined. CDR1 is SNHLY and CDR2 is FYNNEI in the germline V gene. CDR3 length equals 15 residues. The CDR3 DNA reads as TGTGCCAGCAGTGAAGTGGCTGGCTGGTACACTCAAGCTTTCTTT. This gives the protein CASSEVAGWYTQAFF.

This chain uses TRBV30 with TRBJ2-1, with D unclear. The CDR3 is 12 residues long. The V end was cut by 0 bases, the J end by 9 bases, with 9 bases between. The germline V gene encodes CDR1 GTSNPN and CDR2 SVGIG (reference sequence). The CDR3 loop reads CAWSVPAREQFF. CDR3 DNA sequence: TGTGCCTGGAGTGTTCCGGCCCGTGAGCAGTTCTTC.

The CDR3 sequence: CSAYSGASFSYEQYF. The CDR3 DNA sequence: TGCAGTGCTTACTCCGGGGCTAGCTTCTCCTACGAGCAGTACTTC. The V and J genes are TRBV20-1 and TRBJ2-7, with D perhaps TRBD1 or TRBD2 (5 bases each). The length of the CDR3 is 15 residues. Germline lookup yields CDR1 DFQATT and CDR2 SNEGSKA (reference sequence). Trimming left V 5 bases short and J 0 bases short, with 17 bases between.

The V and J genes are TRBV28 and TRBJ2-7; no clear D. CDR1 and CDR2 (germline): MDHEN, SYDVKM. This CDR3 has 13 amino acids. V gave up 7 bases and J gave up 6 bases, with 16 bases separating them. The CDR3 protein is CASNISGGREQYF. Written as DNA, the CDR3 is TGTGCCAGCAACATATCAGGTGGTCGCGAGCAGTACTTC.

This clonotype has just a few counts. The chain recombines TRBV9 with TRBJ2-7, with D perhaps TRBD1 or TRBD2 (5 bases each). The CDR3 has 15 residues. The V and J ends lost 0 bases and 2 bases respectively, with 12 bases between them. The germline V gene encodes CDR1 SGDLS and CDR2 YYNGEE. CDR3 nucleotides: TGTGCCAGCAGCGTAGCCCCATCGGGGCCCTACGAGCAGTACTTC. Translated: CASSVAPSGPYEQYF.

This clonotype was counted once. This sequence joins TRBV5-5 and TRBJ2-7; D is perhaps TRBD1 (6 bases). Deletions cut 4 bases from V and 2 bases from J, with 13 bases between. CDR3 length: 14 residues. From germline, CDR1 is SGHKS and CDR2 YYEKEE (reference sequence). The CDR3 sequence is CASSKYREPYEQYF. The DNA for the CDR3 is TGTGCCAGCAGCAAGTACAGGGAGCCCTACGAGCAGTACTTC.

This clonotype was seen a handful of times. CDR3 coding DNA: TGTGCCAGCAGGACAGGGGCCGAATCCTACGAGCAGTACTTC. Its protein product is CASRTGAESYEQYF. The V call is TRBV2, the J call TRBJ2-7; 8 positions match TRBD1. The CDR3 runs 14 residues. V was clipped by 6 bases and J by 1 base; unmatched bases: 5. Germline values: CDR1 SNHLY, CDR2 FYNNEI.

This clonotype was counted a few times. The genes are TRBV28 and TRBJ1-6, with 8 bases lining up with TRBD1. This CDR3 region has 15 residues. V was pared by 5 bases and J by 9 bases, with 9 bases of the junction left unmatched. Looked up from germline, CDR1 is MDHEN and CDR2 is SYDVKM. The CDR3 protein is CASSLGQGPSSPLHF. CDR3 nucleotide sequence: TGTGCCAGCAGTCTCGGACAGGGCCCCAGTTCACCCCTCCACTTT.

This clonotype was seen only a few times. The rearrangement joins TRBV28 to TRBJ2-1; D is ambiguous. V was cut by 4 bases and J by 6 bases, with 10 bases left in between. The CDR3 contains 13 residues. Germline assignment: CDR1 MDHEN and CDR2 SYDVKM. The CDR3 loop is CASSYGAFNEQFF. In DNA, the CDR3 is TGTGCCAGCAGTTACGGCGCTTTCAATGAGCAGTTCTTC.

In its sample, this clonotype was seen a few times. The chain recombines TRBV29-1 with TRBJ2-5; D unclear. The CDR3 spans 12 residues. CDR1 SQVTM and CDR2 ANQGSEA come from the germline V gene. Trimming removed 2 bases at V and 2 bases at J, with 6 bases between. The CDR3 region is CSVERAQETQYF. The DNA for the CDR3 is TGCAGCGTTGAAAGGGCACAAGAGACCCAGTACTTC.

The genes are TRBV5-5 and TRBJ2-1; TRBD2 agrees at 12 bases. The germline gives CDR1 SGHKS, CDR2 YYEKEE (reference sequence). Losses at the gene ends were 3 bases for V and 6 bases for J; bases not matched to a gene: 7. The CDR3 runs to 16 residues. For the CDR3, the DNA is TGTGCCAGCAGCTCACTAAGACTAGCGGGAGCCAATGAGCAGTTCTTC. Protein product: CASSSLRLAGANEQFF.

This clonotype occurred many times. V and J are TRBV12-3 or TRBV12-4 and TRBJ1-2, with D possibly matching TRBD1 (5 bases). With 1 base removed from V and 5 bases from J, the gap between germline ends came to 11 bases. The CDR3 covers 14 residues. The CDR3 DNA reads TGTGCCAGCAGTTTAGGCACAGGACGTTATGGCTACACCTTC. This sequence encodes CASSLGTGRYGYTF.